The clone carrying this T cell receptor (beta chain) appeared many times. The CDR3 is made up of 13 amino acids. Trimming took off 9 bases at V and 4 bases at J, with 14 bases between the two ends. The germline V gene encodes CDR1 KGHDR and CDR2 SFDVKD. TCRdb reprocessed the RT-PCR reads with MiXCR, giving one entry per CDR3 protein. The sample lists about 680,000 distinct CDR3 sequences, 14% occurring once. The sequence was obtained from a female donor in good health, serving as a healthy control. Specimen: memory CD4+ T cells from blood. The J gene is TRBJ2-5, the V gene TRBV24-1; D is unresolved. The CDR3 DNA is TGTGCCACCGGGTTGGAAACAGTAGAGACCCAGTACTTC. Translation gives CATGLETVETQYF.